The 13 T cell receptor beta chains reported below all come from one sample, sequenced in a study of PD-1 blockade in classical Hodgkin lymphoma. Brentuximab vedotin exposure varied among the patients, all of whom had relapsed after autologous stem cell transplantation. Isolation of CD4+ T cells from thawed PBMCs was performed by magnetic negative selection. Assay: immunoSEQ multiplex PCR; the TCRdb copy retains only in-frame clones and omits some. The sample shows about 12,000 clones, around four fifths of them seen only once. Specimen: CD4+ T cells from blood, collected at baseline. These receptors were taken from a human donor with classical Hodgkin lymphoma.

The CDR3 DNA reads TGTGCCAGTAGTGACAGGGTCGGGAGCAATCAGCCCCAGCATTTT. Its translation is CASSDRVGSNQPQHF. V gene TRBV19 combines with J gene TRBJ1-5; 7 bases match TRBD1. The germline V gene has CDR1 LNHDA and CDR2 SQIVND (reference sequence). The CDR3 runs 15 residues. Losses at the gene ends were 5 bases for V and 1 base for J; bases not matched to a gene: 5. Variable domain in full (rest from reference TRBV19 and TRBJ1-5): DGGITQSPKYLFRKEGQNVTLSCEQNLNHDAMYWYRQDPGQGLRLIYYSQIVNDFQKGDIAEGYSVSREKKESFPLTVTSAQKNPTAFYLCASSDRVGSNQPQHFGDGTRLSIL.

J is TRBJ1-5 and V is TRBV28, with 7 bases matching TRBD1. V dropped 6 bases and J dropped 9; count of bases not matched to a gene: 8. The germline gives CDR1 MDHEN, CDR2 SYDVKM. This CDR3 has 13 residues. Written as DNA, the CDR3 is TGTGCCAGCAGACCTACAGGGGAACGGCCCCAGCATTTT. The encoded protein is CASRPTGERPQHF.

The CDR3 DNA follows: TGTGCCAGCAGCTCCGGGGACAGGGGTGGAAGCACTGAAGCTTTCTTT. The encoded protein is CASSSGDRGGSTEAFF. This chain joins TRBV28 and TRBJ1-1; 10 bases map to TRBD1. V lost 6 bases, J lost 4 bases, and 11 bases stayed unmatched. This CDR3 has 16 amino acids. Germline-derived CDR1 and CDR2 are MDHEN and SYDVKM.

J is TRBJ1-2 and V is TRBV6-5; TRBD1 might be the D (6 bases). V lost 6 bases and J 6 bases, leaving 17 bases between the germline ends. The CDR3 loop spans 14 amino acids. CDR1 and CDR2 (germline): MNHEY, SVGAGI. The DNA of the CDR3 is TGTGCCAGCAGGAGGGGGGGCTTGACGGATGGCTACACCTTC. Its protein is CASRRGGLTDGYTF.

The rearrangement uses TRBV27 and TRBJ1-1, with D tentatively TRBD1 (5 bases). The germline V gene encodes CDR1 MNHEY and CDR2 SMNVEV (reference sequence). The CDR3 spans 15 residues. The V and J ends lost 7 bases and 0 bases respectively, with 15 bases between them. The CDR3 region is CASNKGSDMNTEAFF. Here the CDR3 DNA reads TGTGCCAGCAATAAGGGGTCGGATATGAACACTGAAGCTTTCTTT.

The J gene is TRBJ2-2, the V gene TRBV19; the D is unclear. The CDR3 covers 17 residues. V was clipped by 2 bases and J by 0 bases, with 13 bases between them. CDR1 and CDR2 (germline): LNHDA, SQIVND (reference sequence). Here the CDR3 reads CASSIRNSGANTGELFF. CDR3 nucleotide sequence: TGTGCCAGTAGTATAAGGAACAGTGGAGCGAACACCGGGGAGCTGTTTTTT.

The chain employs TRBV18 and TRBJ2-7; D might be TRBD1 (6 bases). CDR1 and CDR2 (germline): KGHSH, LQKENI. CDR3 length: 12 amino acids. V was pared by 3 bases and J by 6 bases, with 9 bases between. CDR3 sequence: CASSPSGAEQYF. The CDR3, as DNA: TGTGCCAGCTCACCTTCAGGGGCCGAGCAGTACTTC.

The chain joins TRBV7-2 to TRBJ2-3, with D perhaps TRBD1 (5 bases). Germline CDR1 and CDR2: SGHTA and FQGNSA. The CDR3 has 14 amino acids. V lost 5 bases and J 6 bases, leaving 15 bases between the germline ends. The CDR3 here is CASSRDSSADTQYF. As DNA, the CDR3 is TGTGCCAGCAGCCGAGACAGTTCTGCCGATACGCAGTATTTT.

This clone has only a few counts. The chain recombines TRBV2 with TRBJ1-5, with D possibly matching TRBD1 (6 bases). Trimming removed 3 bases from V and 3 bases from J, with 12 bases in between. Germline V gene sequence: CDR1 SNHLY, CDR2 FYNNEI. The CDR3 is 15 residues long. The chain's CDR3 is CASSDLGADNQPQHF. The DNA for the CDR3 is TGTGCCAGCAGTGATTTGGGGGCGGACAATCAGCCCCAGCATTTT.

This chain connects TRBV7-2 to TRBJ1-5; D remains ambiguous. Per germline, CDR1 SGHTA and CDR2 FQGNSA. The germline V and J ends were trimmed by 2 bases and 2 bases, with 7 bases remaining between them. The CDR3 totals 14 residues. The CDR3 bases are TGTGCCAGCAGCTTATGGGAGGGCAATCAGCCCCAGCATTTT. Protein product: CASSLWEGNQPQHF.

CDR3 in amino acids: CASSQSGGTIFFGTDTQYF. CDR3 bases: TGTGCCAGCAGCCAGAGCGGGGGGACGATATTTTTTGGCACAGATACGCAGTATTTT. The genes are TRBV4-2 and TRBJ2-3, with 9 nucleotides matching TRBD2. The length of the CDR3 is 19 residues. Germline V CDR1 and CDR2: LGHNA, YNFKEQ. V dropped 3 bases and J dropped 1; count of bases not matched to a gene: 14.

V and J are TRBV2 and TRBJ1-4; D gene ambiguous. The CDR3 is 12 amino acids. Germline CDR1 is SNHLY and CDR2 is FYNNEI. The ends were cut back, 4 bases at V and 6 bases at J, with 6 bases in the middle. This chain's CDR3 is CASSGEDEKLFF. In DNA form, the CDR3 reads TGTGCCAGCAGTGGGGAGGATGAAAAACTGTTTTTT.

The chain joins TRBV27 to TRBJ2-3, with 11 bases fitting TRBD1. The CDR3 covers 17 residues. The junction had 7 bases not matched to a gene; V was cut back by 1 base and J by 4 bases. The germline V gene has CDR1 MNHEY and CDR2 SMNVEV (reference sequence). CDR3 loop: CASSLFRGQGASDTQYF. CDR3 coding DNA: TGTGCCAGCAGTTTATTTCGAGGACAGGGGGCGTCAGATACGCAGTATTTT.